The TCR beta chain described here comes from a study of blood T cell repertoires in COVID-19 (dated by TCRdb to the early 2020s). About the investigation overall: The collaborator samples originated in the United States, Italy and Spain and spanned the acute and convalescent phases of COVID-19. The prospective study material was composed of cDNA or gDNA derived from T cells, B-cell-depleted T cells, or PBMCs. Deeply sampled blood TCRbeta repertoires from subjects exposed to, actively infected with, or recovered from COVID-19 were included in the dataset. The repertoires were made available in a free public database intended to serve as a resource for research on the immune response to SARS-CoV-2. The samples were drawn from the first 160 participants of the ongoing ImmuneRACE study and from 1,200 or so subjects provided by 6 global collaborators. Sample metadata almost always included a de-identified subject ID, COVID-19 status, age in years and sex. Where HLA class I and class II types were available, the types were taken from metadata supplied by the sample provider, not from assay-based typing. Paper-wide results and their limitations: The amount of clinical and demographic metadata varied by source and participant and was provided uncurated.

This clone was seen only once. Its recognized antigen is unknown. Per-nucleotide qualities are absent, and no much larger clonotype sits a single base away. Trimming removed 5 bases from V and 3 bases from J, leaving 9 bases between the germline ends. The CDR3 sequence holds 12 residues, the cysteine and phenylalanine included. Only the CDR3 region is kept as DNA, spanning 36 bases read in frame from base 1. The germline V gene (reference sequence) sets CDR1 to SGHKS and CDR2 to YYEKEE. The immunoSEQ Assay, a bias-controlled multiplex PCR, was used to amplify TCRbeta CDR3 regions from genomic DNA. Turning to the authors' computational methods: The number of nucleated cells in each sample was estimated from the amplification of reference gene primers within the assay. To quantify the absolute abundance of each unique TCRbeta CDR3 rearrangement, sequence reads were collapsed and filtered. For each sample, productive Simpson clonality was calculated as the square root of Simpson's diversity index over productive rearrangements. TCRdb took this table from immuneACCESS and kept in-frame rearrangements with V and J called. Such tables lack part of the clones; where checked against another copy, unresolved V genes explain under half of the gap, and the rest is unexplained. V and J calls and clone size are copied from that table; D and trimming were computed from the DNA. The sample table records around 100,000 clones; approximately 87% of these occur just once. The ten largest clones capture about an eighth of the sample.

Whole blood was collected in K2EDTA tubes by collaborating institutions according to the institutions' own protocols. For TCRbeta analysis, collaborator samples were shipped as frozen whole blood, as isolated PBMCs, or as DNA extracted from either sample type. This sequence originates from a human donor in a cohort sampled during active or convalescent COVID-19. The chain is encoded by TRBV5-5 joined to TRBJ2-7; no confident D gene assignment can be made. Material for sequencing was peripheral blood. DNA sequence: TGTGCCAGCAGAAACAGAAACTACGAGCAGTACTTC. Its protein product is CASRNRNYEQYF. The entire variable domain, with the stretches around the CDR3 drawn from the reference TRBV5-5 and TRBJ2-7 proteins, is DAGVTQSPTHLIKTRGQQVTLRCSPISGHKSVSWYQQVLGQGPQFIFQYYEKEERGRGNFPDRFSARQFPNYSSELNVNALLLGDSALYLCASRNRNYEQYFGPGTRLTVT.